A single sample is the source of the 23 T cell receptor beta chains below, sequenced in a study of blood T cell repertoires in COVID-19. Method: immunoSEQ multiplex PCR; TCRdb's copy keeps in-frame clones and lacks some. The top ten clones hold 14% of a sample with under 80,000 clones, about 86% of them seen once. The sequencing sample was made of peripheral blood. The origin of the receptors is a human donor in a cohort sampled during active COVID-19.

This clone was observed a handful of times. The CDR3 here is CASRDKNNSPLHF. The CDR3 region has the DNA TGTGCCAGCCGGGACAAGAATAATTCACCCCTCCACTTT. The chain is built from TRBV6-5 and TRBJ1-6; a weak D match, TRBD1 (6 bases). Trimming pared 8 bases from V and 5 bases from J, leaving 10 bases between. The germline V gene has CDR1 MNHEY and CDR2 SVGAGI. The CDR3 totals 13 residues.

The genes are TRBV27 and TRBJ1-4, with 7 bases fitting TRBD1. CDR1 MNHEY and CDR2 SMNVEV come from the germline V gene (reference sequence). The ends lost 6 bases at V and 2 bases at J; junction bases unmatched: 9. This CDR3 comprises 16 residues. DNA of the CDR3: TGTGCCAGCAGATATCAAAACAGGGGCACTAATGAAAAACTGTTTTTT. It is translated as CASRYQNRGTNEKLFF.

This chain links TRBV7-9 with TRBJ1-2; D is uncertain. The CDR3 extends over 12 amino acids. Germline loops: CDR1 SEHNR, CDR2 FQNEAQ (reference sequence). With 4 bases removed from V and 5 bases from J, the gap between germline ends came to 8 bases. CDR3 region: CASSSPRYGYTF. Here the CDR3 DNA reads TGTGCCAGCAGCTCCCCGAGATATGGCTACACCTTC.

This clone was seen a single time. The sample has other DNA sequences that encode this CDR3 too. This chain links TRBV6-5 with TRBJ2-7; tentative D call: TRBD2 (5 bases). Germline loops: CDR1 MNHEY, CDR2 SVGAGI. V was trimmed by 2 bases and J by 1 base, leaving 9 bases between them. The CDR3 loop spans 14 amino acids. The CDR3 DNA reads TGTGCCAGCAGTTACCTACGGGGATCCTACGAGCAGTACTTC. Residues: CASSYLRGSYEQYF.

This chain links TRBV9 with TRBJ2-7, with 7 bases that match TRBD1. The CDR3 contains 15 residues. The ends lost 0 bases at V and 3 bases at J; junction bases unmatched: 6. Per the germline V gene, CDR1 is SGDLS and CDR2 is YYNGEE. This CDR3 reads CASSVETGWSYEQYF. CDR3 DNA sequence: TGTGCCAGCAGCGTAGAGACAGGGTGGAGCTACGAGCAGTACTTC.

The chain joins TRBV5-1 to TRBJ2-7, with 7 nucleotides matching TRBD1. CDR3 length equals 15 residues. Germline V gives CDR1 SGHRS, CDR2 YFSETQ. With V trimmed by 1 base and J by 7 bases, 11 bases remained unmatched. In DNA form, the CDR3 reads TGCGCCAGCAGCTTGAATCCGGGACAGCTGAGGGAGCAGTACTTC. Its protein product is CASSLNPGQLREQYF.

The genes are TRBV11-3 and TRBJ2-1, with 7 bases fitting TRBD1. Germline loops: CDR1 SGHNT, CDR2 YENEEA. J was trimmed by 2 bases and V by 3 bases; bases with no gene match: 4. There are 15 residues in the CDR3. CDR3 DNA: TGTGCCAGCAGCTTTACCAGGGGGACCTACAATGAGCAGTTCTTC. This sequence encodes CASSFTRGTYNEQFF.

This chain uses TRBV7-3 with TRBJ2-1; 15 nucleotides align to TRBD2. V shed 5 bases and J 9 bases; nucleotides not matched to a gene: 8. The germline V gene has CDR1 SGHTA and CDR2 FQGTGA. The length of the CDR3 is 16 residues. CDR3 nucleotide sequence: TGTGCCAGCAGCCTCTGGACTAGCGGGAGGGCCAGTGAGCAGTTCTTC. Translating it yields CASSLWTSGRASEQFF.

V gene TRBV19 combines with J gene TRBJ1-2, with unresolved D. The CDR3 totals 18 residues. Germline V CDR1 and CDR2: LNHDA, SQIVND (reference sequence). Trimming pared 9 bases from V and 4 bases from J, leaving 30 bases between. In DNA form, the CDR3 reads TGTGCCAGGGAACGAGAGGGAAGCCCAGGCAACTTGGGCTATGGCTACACCTTC. This encodes CAREREGSPGNLGYGYTF.

The V call is TRBV28, the J call TRBJ2-5, with a weak D call TRBD1 (6 bases). CDR3 size: 13 residues. CDR1 MDHEN and CDR2 SYDVKM come from the germline V gene. Trimming shortened V by 6 bases and J by 6 bases, and 14 bases separated the two germline ends. This CDR3 reads CASRPPRGQTQYF. CDR3 nucleotides: TGTGCCAGCAGACCCCCCAGGGGACAGACCCAGTACTTC.

This rearrangement joins TRBV6-2 or TRBV6-3 to TRBJ2-7; D might be TRBD1 (6 bases). Germline V lookup: CDR1 MNHEY, CDR2 SVGEGT. The CDR3 is 16 residues long. The V and J ends lost 0 bases and 4 bases respectively, with 16 bases between them. Written as DNA, the CDR3 is TGTGCCAGCAGTTACTCACCTTCTCACAGGGTATACGAGCAGTACTTC. Translating it yields CASSYSPSHRVYEQYF.

The chain carries TRBV6-5 and TRBJ2-2; TRBD2 might be the D (5 bases). This CDR3 region has 13 residues. Trimming shortened V by 8 bases and J by 7 bases, and 14 bases separated the two germline ends. Germline V gene lookup returns CDR1 MNHEY and CDR2 SVGAGI. CDR3 sequence reads: CASASSAVGELFF. In DNA, the CDR3 is TGTGCCAGCGCGTCATCAGCGGTCGGGGAGCTGTTTTTT.

On this clone: One end of the junction fails to match germline, which may point to a read error. V is TRBV29-1 and J is TRBJ2-1; 10 bases are a match to TRBD1. The CDR3 runs 14 residues. Germline CDR1 reads SQVTM; CDR2 reads ANQGSEA. The DNA for the CDR3 is TGCAGCGTAGAAGCCGGGACAGGGGTGCCTGAGCAGTTCTTC. This encodes CSVEAGTGVPEQFF.

CDR3 region: CASSYSPRVDGYTF. CDR3 DNA sequence: TGTGCCAGCAGTTATTCCCCTCGGGTCGATGGCTACACCTTC. This chain connects TRBV28 to TRBJ1-2, with unresolved D. The germline V and J ends were trimmed by 4 bases and 6 bases, with 15 bases remaining between them. CDR3 size: 14 residues. CDR1 is MDHEN and CDR2 is SYDVKM in the germline V gene.

This chain links TRBV9 with TRBJ2-1, with 10 positions matching TRBD1. V was clipped by 0 bases and J by 1 base; unmatched bases: 7. Per the germline V gene, CDR1 is SGDLS and CDR2 is YYNGEE. The CDR3 is made up of 18 amino acids. In nucleotides, the CDR3 is TGTGCCAGCAGCGTAGGACAGGGGGCGCGAACTTCCTACAATGAGCAGTTCTTC. It yields the protein CASSVGQGARTSYNEQFF.

The chain uses TRBV28 and TRBJ1-2; 9 bases map to TRBD1. Looked up from germline, CDR1 is MDHEN and CDR2 is SYDVKM. Trimming removed 10 bases from V and 8 bases from J; junction bases left unmatched: 11. This CDR3 is 13 amino acids long. CDR3 nucleotides: TGTGCCACAGTCAACAGGGGGCCGGGAGGCTACACCTTC. Translated: CATVNRGPGGYTF.

CDR3 protein: CASSPIPTSGRVGSYEQYF. For the CDR3, the DNA is TGTGCCAGCAGCCCCATCCCCACCAGCGGGAGAGTTGGTTCCTACGAGCAGTACTTC. The chain has TRBV7-6 and TRBJ2-7, with 8 nucleotides matching TRBD2. The CDR3 has 19 residues. Unmatched junction bases numbered 19, after V lost 5 bases and J lost 1 base. CDR1 is SGHVS and CDR2 is FNYEAQ in the germline V gene.

V and J are TRBV14 and TRBJ2-4; no firm D call. CDR3 size: 13 residues. Germline V gene sequence: CDR1 SGHDN, CDR2 FVKESK. Trimming removed 4 bases at V and 7 bases at J, with 11 bases between. CDR3 DNA sequence: TGTGCCAGCAGCCTGTACAGTGGGAACATTCAGTACTTC. Translating it yields CASSLYSGNIQYF.

The chain recombines TRBV7-9 with TRBJ2-7, with D perhaps matching TRBD1 (6 bases). This CDR3 has 14 residues. Trimming removed 2 bases from V and 4 bases from J, with 12 bases in between. Germline CDR1 SEHNR, CDR2 FQNEAQ (reference sequence). DNA for the CDR3: TGTGCCAGCAGCTTAAAGGGACAAACGTACGAGCAGTACTTC. Amino acid sequence: CASSLKGQTYEQYF.

This clone was observed a single time. The chain carries TRBV5-5 and TRBJ2-1; TRBD1 agrees at 10 bases. Germline V CDR1 and CDR2: SGHKS, YYEKEE (reference sequence). CDR3 length: 15 amino acids. Unmatched junction bases numbered 6, after V lost 4 bases and J lost 5 bases. The CDR3 loop is CASSQGQGVDNEQFF. The CDR3 DNA is TGTGCCAGCAGCCAAGGACAGGGGGTCGACAATGAGCAGTTCTTC. Drawing the rest from reference TRBV5-5 and TRBJ2-1, the complete variable domain is DAGVTQSPTHLIKTRGQQVTLRCSPISGHKSVSWYQQVLGQGPQFIFQYYEKEERGRGNFPDRFSARQFPNYSSELNVNALLLGDSALYLCASSQGQGVDNEQFFGPGTRLTVL.

V and J are TRBV24-1 and TRBJ2-3; 9 bases are a match to TRBD2. This CDR3 contains 14 residues. Germline lookup yields CDR1 KGHDR and CDR2 SFDVKD. Trimming cost V 4 bases and J 10 bases; bases outside gene matches: 8. DNA of the CDR3: TGTGCCACCAGTGACCTGACTAGCGGACGTGCGCAGTATTTT. It is translated as CATSDLTSGRAQYF.

The chain couples TRBV12-3 or TRBV12-4 to TRBJ2-1; 8 bases fit TRBD2. J was trimmed by 15 bases and V by 5 bases; bases with no gene match: 3. This CDR3 spans 10 amino acids. This CDR3 reads CASSGTRGFF. For the CDR3, the DNA is TGTGCCAGCAGTGGGACTAGAGGGTTCTTC.

The V call is TRBV30, the J call TRBJ2-7; 9 bases map to TRBD1. There are 15 residues in the CDR3. Germline-derived CDR1 and CDR2 are GTSNPN and SVGIG (reference sequence). V was clipped by 0 bases and J by 10 bases; unmatched bases: 13. CDR3: CAWSVPGQGIITQYF. For the CDR3, the DNA is TGTGCCTGGAGTGTTCCGGGACAGGGAATTATAACCCAGTACTTC.